This entry lists 28 T cell receptor beta chains sequenced from one sample in a study of CXCR3-negative and CXCR3-positive naive CD8 T cells. Regarding the study as a whole: Relative to CXCR3-negative naive cells, CXCR3-positive naive cells had more hydrophobic TRB CDR3s.

These receptors' antigens are unknown. It was by 5' RACE with UMI labels that the TRB cDNA libraries were prepared. Reprocessing the 5' RACE reads, TCRdb reports a single entry for every CDR3 protein and omits DNA. The sample has about 84,000 distinct CDR3 sequences. The source material was naive CXCR3+ CD8+ T cells from blood. Regarding subset: CD45RO-CCR7+CD27+CD95- naive CD8+ T cells expressing CXCR3 (TNR3+). The source is a human donor in good health. Some clones in this sample may be carry-over from other donors' samples.

The CDR3 is CSVVEAGSTGELFF. This chain connects TRBV29-1 to TRBJ2-2. Germline V gene data show CDR1 as SQVTM and CDR2 as ANQGSEA. The CDR3 runs to 14 residues.

The chain couples TRBV15 to TRBJ1-2; TCRdb indicates TRBD1, and absent DNA this call remains unverified. This CDR3 contains 16 residues. Germline-derived CDR1 and CDR2 are LNHNV and YYDKDF (reference sequence). The CDR3 reads CATSRDIDSPLDGYTF. The full variable domain, rest sourced from reference TRBV15 and TRBJ1-2, is DAMVIQNPRYQVTQFGKPVTLSCSQTLNHNVMYWYQQKSSQAPKLLFHYYDKDFNNEADTPDNFQSRRPNTSFCFLDIRSPGLGDTAMYLCATSRDIDSPLDGYTFGSGTRLTVV.

The rearrangement joins TRBV20-1 to TRBJ1-1; no DNA is available, so the TRBD1 call from TCRdb remains unchecked. The CDR3 is made up of 13 amino acids. Germline CDR1 reads DFQATT; CDR2 reads SNEGSKA (reference sequence). CDR3 sequence: CSARGQGVSEAFF.

The CDR3 loop is CSATGSYGYTF. The chain joins TRBV29-1 to TRBJ1-2; the D call of TRBD1 rests on TCRdb alone, since no DNA is present to check it. This CDR3 contains 11 residues. Germline CDR1 reads SQVTM; CDR2 reads ANQGSEA.

The chain is built from TRBV19 and TRBJ2-7; the D call of TRBD1 rests on TCRdb alone, since no DNA is present to check it. The CDR3 is 14 residues long. The V gene's germline CDR1 is LNHDA and CDR2 SQIVND (reference sequence). The CDR3 here is CASSMKAGAYEQYF. Looking up the rest from reference TRBV19 and TRBJ2-7 gives the full variable domain: DGGITQSPKYLFRKEGQNVTLSCEQNLNHDAMYWYRQDPGQGLRLIYYSQIVNDFQKGDIAEGYSVSREKKESFPLTVTSAQKNPTAFYLCASSMKAGAYEQYFGPGTRLTVT.

The chain uses TRBV15 and TRBJ2-5; the D gene TCRdb calls, TRBD1, cannot be checked with no DNA. There are 14 residues in the CDR3. In germline, CDR1 is LNHNV, CDR2 YYDKDF (reference sequence). The chain's CDR3 is CATSRDRVGETQYF.

The chain links TRBV6-2 or TRBV6-3 to TRBJ2-5; absent DNA, TCRdb's TRBD2 call cannot be checked. The CDR3 length is 11 residues. Germline V gives CDR1 MNHEY, CDR2 SVGEGT. CDR3 sequence reads: CASGSQETQYF.

V is TRBV12-3 or TRBV12-4 and J is TRBJ2-7; the TCRdb call, TRBD1, lacks DNA for checking. The CDR3 consists of 12 residues. This chain's CDR3 is CASSRGAYEQYF.

The chain employs TRBV28 and TRBJ2-1; TCRdb lists TRBD2, though no DNA is available to test this call. Germline V gene sequence: CDR1 MDHEN, CDR2 SYDVKM. The CDR3 extends over 14 amino acids. The CDR3 region is CASREGGRAGEQFF.

The chain recombines TRBV11-1 with TRBJ2-2; TCRdb names TRBD1, which stays unverified in the absence of DNA. The CDR3 sequence is 16 residues long. CDR1 SGHAT and CDR2 FQDESV come from the germline V gene (reference sequence). The CDR3 loop is CASSPGQGKNTGELFF.

The V and J genes are TRBV7-2 and TRBJ2-1; no DNA is available, so the TRBD2 call from TCRdb remains unchecked. Per germline, CDR1 SGHTA and CDR2 FQGNSA. The CDR3 sequence is 16 residues long. This CDR3 reads CASSLGPGLANNEQFF.

The chain combines TRBV7-8 with TRBJ2-7. Germline V gene lookup returns CDR1 SGHVS and CDR2 FQNEAQ. The CDR3 has 14 residues. CDR3 sequence reads: CASSLTQAWHEQYF.

The chain is built from TRBV11-2 and TRBJ2-5; with no DNA, the TCRdb D assignment of TRBD2 cannot be verified. Germline CDR1 is SGHAT and CDR2 is FQNNGV. The CDR3 is made up of 14 amino acids. CDR3: CASSPRTSAETQYF. Looking up the rest from reference TRBV11-2 and TRBJ2-5 gives the full variable domain: EAGVAQSPRYKIIEKRQSVAFWCNPISGHATLYWYQQILGQGPKLLIQFQNNGVVDDSQLPKDRFSAERLKGVDSTLKIQPAKLEDSAVYLCASSPRTSAETQYFGPGTRLLVL.

The gene calls are TRBV24-1 and TRBJ2-7. The germline V gene has CDR1 KGHDR and CDR2 SFDVKD. The CDR3 loop spans 17 amino acids. The CDR3 loop is CATSDLPAAGTFYEQYF.

The genes are TRBV7-9 and TRBJ1-4. This CDR3 spans 13 amino acids. The germline CDR1 and CDR2 sequences are SEHNR and FQNEAQ (reference sequence). The CDR3 region is CASSFGRAEKLFF. The full variable domain, completed using reference TRBV7-9 and TRBJ1-4, is DTGVSQNPRHKITKRGQNVTFRCDPISEHNRLYWYRQTLGQGPEFLTYFQNEAQLEKSRLLSDRFSAERPKGSFSTLEIQRTEQGDSAMYLCASSFGRAEKLFFGSGTQLSVL.

The V and J genes are TRBV28 and TRBJ2-7; the TCRdb D gene call, TRBD1, has no DNA to confirm it. The length of the CDR3 is 16 residues. Germline CDR1 reads MDHEN; CDR2 reads SYDVKM. CDR3 region: CTSRVDSGVTPYEQYF.

V gene TRBV7-2 combines with J gene TRBJ2-1; TCRdb's D gene call, TRBD1, goes unchecked for lack of DNA. Germline V gene sequence: CDR1 SGHTA, CDR2 FQGNSA. The CDR3 runs to 13 residues. CDR3: CASSLVDRYEQFF.

The chain carries TRBV7-2 and TRBJ2-7; TCRdb indicates TRBD1, and absent DNA this call remains unverified. Looked up from germline, CDR1 is SGHTA and CDR2 is FQGNSA. The CDR3 has 16 residues. Here the CDR3 reads CASSSQGDRGYYEQYF.

The chain has TRBV28 and TRBJ2-7; TCRdb's D call of TRBD2 is untestable without DNA. The CDR3 extends over 18 amino acids. Germline V lookup: CDR1 MDHEN, CDR2 SYDVKM. This CDR3 is CASSLLRASGRTAGEQYF.

This chain links TRBV28 with TRBJ2-1. The CDR3 sequence is 11 residues long. CDR1 MDHEN and CDR2 SYDVKM come from the germline V gene. CDR3: CASREMSEQFF.

The V call is TRBV29-1, the J call TRBJ2-3; TCRdb outputs TRBD1, but without DNA this stays unchecked. The CDR3 has 17 residues. Germline lookup yields CDR1 SQVTM and CDR2 ANQGSEA. The CDR3 region is CSVEDPGQGRDTDTQYF.

J is TRBJ2-3 and V is TRBV27; the D call of TRBD1 rests on TCRdb alone, since no DNA is present to check it. This CDR3 region has 14 residues. The germline gives CDR1 MNHEY, CDR2 SMNVEV (reference sequence). The CDR3 sequence is CASSFSRVADTQYF.

The chain combines TRBV5-6 with TRBJ2-7; TCRdb lists TRBD1, though no DNA is available to test this call. CDR1 is SGHDT, CDR2 YYEEEE, per germline. CDR3 length equals 16 residues. CDR3 sequence: CASSGRQGLRSYEQYF. Full variable domain (outside the CDR3, taken from reference TRBV5-6 and TRBJ2-7): DAGVTQSPTHLIKTRGQQVTLRCSPKSGHDTVSWYQQALGQGPQFIFQYYEEEERQRGNFPDRFSGHQFPNYSSELNVNALLLGDSALYLCASSGRQGLRSYEQYFGPGTRLTVT.

CDR3 sequence reads: CASSFLQGGNEQFF. The chain carries TRBV12-3 or TRBV12-4 and TRBJ2-1; without DNA, the TCRdb call of TRBD2 cannot be checked. This CDR3 is 14 amino acids long.

The chain carries TRBV9 and TRBJ2-7; the TCRdb D gene call, TRBD2, has no DNA to confirm it. Germline lookup yields CDR1 SGDLS and CDR2 YYNGEE. The CDR3 is 15 residues long. CDR3 residues: CASSVEGTGSYEQYF.

This chain joins TRBV29-1 and TRBJ1-1; TCRdb outputs TRBD1, but without DNA this stays unchecked. CDR1 is SQVTM and CDR2 is ANQGSEA in the germline V gene. The CDR3 spans 12 residues. The CDR3 is CSVEYRYTEAFF.

This chain uses TRBV28 with TRBJ1-2; the TCRdb D gene call, TRBD1, has no DNA to confirm it. CDR1 is MDHEN and CDR2 is SYDVKM in the germline V gene. This CDR3 has 13 residues. This CDR3 is CASSLDRDYGYTF.

The V and J genes are TRBV28 and TRBJ2-7; the D call of TRBD2 rests on TCRdb alone, since no DNA is present to check it. The CDR3 sequence is 17 residues long. Germline CDR1 MDHEN, CDR2 SYDVKM. This chain's CDR3 is CASSLEGLAGRSYEQYF.